What follows are 25 T cell receptor beta chains derived from one specimen sequenced in a study of shared clonotypes between healthy human individuals. TCRdb keeps only in-frame clones here, not all; method: immunoSEQ multiplex PCR. The repertoire holds around 1.5 million clones, around 98% seen once, with less than 0.55% in the top ten. The material sequenced was naive CD4+ T cells sorted from blood. Subset given: CD45RA+ positively selected. The receptors stem from a man aged 25 to 40 in good health.

The rearrangement uses TRBV11-2 and TRBJ2-7, with TRBD2 identical over 8 bases. This CDR3 spans 17 amino acids. V lost 6 bases, J lost 2 bases, and 15 bases stayed unmatched. Germline V gene lookup returns CDR1 SGHAT and CDR2 FQNNGV. CDR3 sequence reads: CASRPLGGTRKPYEQYF. CDR3 DNA sequence: TGTGCCAGCAGGCCCCTGGGCGGGACTAGAAAACCCTACGAGCAGTACTTC.

V usage is TRBV4-3 and J usage is TRBJ2-7; a possible D gene is TRBD2 (5 bases). V lost 4 bases, J lost 7 bases, and 20 bases lay in between. Germline-derived CDR1 and CDR2 are LGHNA and YSLEER. The CDR3 has 15 residues. The CDR3: CASSPTNWGAEEQYF. CDR3 in DNA: TGCGCCAGCAGCCCCACAAACTGGGGAGCGGAAGAGCAGTACTTC.

The rearrangement uses TRBV2 and TRBJ2-1, with D maybe TRBD1 (5 bases). V lost 4 bases, J lost 7 bases, and 20 bases lay in between. Germline V gene lookup returns CDR1 SNHLY and CDR2 FYNNEI. This CDR3 contains 16 residues. The CDR3 is CASSGTSWGLRNEQFF. CDR3 sequence (DNA): TGTGCCAGCAGTGGAACTTCCTGGGGCTTGAGGAATGAGCAGTTCTTC.

The CDR3 loop reads CASSLTMPTGELFF. The CDR3 nucleotides read TGTGCCAGCAGTTTGACGATGCCGACCGGGGAGCTGTTTTTT. The chain combines TRBV27 with TRBJ2-2; D remains ambiguous. V lost 3 bases and J lost 5, with 10 bases in between. This CDR3 spans 14 amino acids. Germline lookup yields CDR1 MNHEY and CDR2 SMNVEV (reference sequence).

The rearrangement joins TRBV27 to TRBJ2-2; D is ambiguous. Trimming left V 3 bases short and J 5 bases short, with 7 bases between. The CDR3 loop spans 13 amino acids. Per the germline V gene, CDR1 is MNHEY and CDR2 is SMNVEV (reference sequence). The CDR3 sequence is CASSFLKTGELFF. The CDR3 coding sequence is TGTGCCAGCAGTTTTCTAAAGACCGGGGAGCTGTTTTTT.

Remarks on this clone: This specimen includes other DNA sequences encoding the same CDR3. The chain has TRBV7-9 and TRBJ1-3, with D uncertain. The germline CDR1 and CDR2 sequences are SEHNR and FQNEAQ (reference sequence). This CDR3 comprises 13 residues. V lost 6 bases, J lost 4 bases, and 10 bases lay in between. CDR3 DNA: TGTGCCAGCAGTTTAATTTCGGGAAACACCATATATTTT. It encodes CASSLISGNTIYF.

This clone was seen a single time. This chain uses TRBV5-4 with TRBJ2-5, with D unresolved. The CDR3 loop spans 15 amino acids. Germline lookup yields CDR1 SGHNT and CDR2 YYREEE (reference sequence). Trimming pared 0 bases from V and 3 bases from J, leaving 12 bases between. This CDR3 is CASSLGLGVEETQYF. The CDR3 DNA reads as TGTGCCAGCAGCTTGGGTCTAGGAGTTGAAGAGACCCAGTACTTC.

The chain is built from TRBV6-6 and TRBJ1-1, with D maybe TRBD1 (6 bases). The length of the CDR3 is 13 residues. Trimming took 6 bases from V and 7 from J, leaving 15 bases between them. The germline gives CDR1 MNHNY, CDR2 SVGAGI (reference sequence). The DNA of the CDR3 is TGTGCCAGCAGCGGGGGGCAGAGAAGTGAAGCTTTCTTT. Protein product: CASSGGQRSEAFF.

As to this clone: The same CDR3 also results from other DNA sequences found in this sample. The J gene is TRBJ2-3, the V gene TRBV18; D is unresolved. V was cut by 4 bases and J by 2 bases, with 4 bases left in between. This CDR3 has 12 residues. The germline V gene encodes CDR1 KGHSH and CDR2 LQKENI. DNA for the CDR3: TGTGCCAGCTCACGATCCACAGATACGCAGTATTTT. Translating gives CASSRSTDTQYF.

V usage is TRBV19 and J usage is TRBJ2-3, with TRBD2 matching 9 bases. CDR3 length: 17 amino acids. J was trimmed by 2 bases and V by 6 bases; bases with no gene match: 12. Germline loops: CDR1 LNHDA, CDR2 SQIVND (reference sequence). CDR3 sequence: CASSPWELAGFTDTQYF. CDR3 DNA sequence: TGTGCCAGTAGCCCCTGGGAGCTAGCGGGATTCACAGATACGCAGTATTTT.

This chain links TRBV9 with TRBJ2-3; D is unresolved. V dropped 3 bases and J dropped 3 bases, with 14 bases sitting between them. This CDR3 has 15 residues. CDR1 is SGDLS, CDR2 YYNGEE, per germline. DNA for the CDR3: TGTGCCAGCAGCGCAGGCAGTTGGAATACAGATACGCAGTATTTT. Protein product: CASSAGSWNTDTQYF.

CDR3 region: CASSSLLAGVGDIQYF. The CDR3 DNA reads TGCGCCAGCAGCTCACTATTAGCGGGAGTCGGAGACATTCAGTACTTC. The chain couples TRBV5-1 to TRBJ2-4; TRBD2 matches 9 bases. Trimming at V came to 3 bases and at J to 8 bases, leaving 12 bases not matched to a gene. The CDR3 consists of 16 residues. The V gene's germline CDR1 is SGHRS and CDR2 YFSETQ.

This chain joins TRBV30 and TRBJ1-1; D uncertain. The V end lost 2 bases, the J end lost 4 bases, and 8 bases lay between the germline ends. The CDR3 has 12 amino acids. CDR1 GTSNPN and CDR2 SVGIG come from the germline V gene (reference sequence). As DNA, the CDR3 is TGTGCCTGGAGTCGGACCAGCACTGAAGCTTTCTTT. Translating it yields CAWSRTSTEAFF.

The V gene is TRBV9, the J gene TRBJ2-7; D gene ambiguous. CDR1 is SGDLS and CDR2 is YYNGEE in the germline V gene. V lost 4 bases, J lost 0 bases, and 11 bases lay in between. The CDR3 consists of 14 residues. This CDR3 reads CASSTHSGSYEQYF. The CDR3 DNA reads TGTGCCAGCAGCACCCATTCCGGCTCCTACGAGCAGTACTTC.

The genes are TRBV29-1 and TRBJ2-7; a possible D gene is TRBD1 (5 bases). Germline CDR1 and CDR2: SQVTM and ANQGSEA. V was clipped by 3 bases and J by 0 bases, with 15 bases between them. The CDR3 has 15 residues. Written as DNA, the CDR3 is TGCAGCGTTGAGCAAGGACATATGGACTCCTACGAGCAGTACTTC. As protein: CSVEQGHMDSYEQYF.

The gene calls are TRBV6-1 and TRBJ2-3; TRBD2 matches 7 bases. This CDR3 spans 14 amino acids. Germline V lookup: CDR1 MNHNS, CDR2 SASEGT. V gave up 6 bases and J gave up 0 bases; unmatched junction bases: 3. Here the CDR3 DNA reads TGTGCCAGCAGACTAGCGAGTAGCACAGATACGCAGTATTTT. Translating gives CASRLASSTDTQYF.

The chain has TRBV25-1 and TRBJ2-1; 14 bases line up with TRBD2. V gave up 6 bases and J gave up 7 bases; unmatched junction bases: 8. This CDR3 has 16 residues. Germline lookup yields CDR1 MGHDK and CDR2 SYGVNS. The CDR3 region is CASSGTSGSLGNEQFF. DNA for the CDR3: TGTGCCAGCAGCGGGACTAGCGGGAGTCTAGGGAATGAGCAGTTCTTC. The variable domain in full, with the rest retrieved from reference TRBV25-1 and TRBJ2-1, is EADIYQTPRYLVIGTGKKITLECSQTMGHDKMYWYQQDPGMELHLIHYSYGVNSTEKGDLSSESTVSRIRTEHFPLTLESARPSHTSQYLCASSGTSGSLGNEQFFGPGTRLTVL.

The CDR3, as DNA: TGTGCCAGCAGTTCCACCGGACAGGCGAACACTGAAGCTTTCTTT. Translation: CASSSTGQANTEAFF. The rearrangement uses TRBV6-5 and TRBJ1-1; 7 bases line up with TRBD1. Looked up from germline, CDR1 is MNHEY and CDR2 is SVGAGI. The CDR3 length is 15 residues. Germline trimming cut 4 bases from V and 1 base from J; bases unmatched to any gene: 6.

The rearrangement joins TRBV29-1 to TRBJ2-5; 10 bases align to TRBD2. The CDR3 has 17 amino acids. The J segment lost 5 bases and the V segment lost 5 bases, leaving 17 bases of the junction unmatched. Germline values: CDR1 SQVTM, CDR2 ANQGSEA. Here the CDR3 reads CSVLQGWEREGRETQYF. The CDR3 coding sequence is TGCAGCGTTCTCCAAGGGTGGGAGCGGGAGGGCCGTGAGACCCAGTACTTC. Variable domain in full (rest from reference TRBV29-1 and TRBJ2-5): SAVISQKPSRDICQRGTSLTIQCQVDSQVTMMFWYRQQPGQSLTLIATANQGSEATYESGFVIDKFPISRPNLTFSTLTVSNMSPEDSSIYLCSVLQGWEREGRETQYFGPGTRLLVL.

In the case of this clone: The identical CDR3 is also encoded by other nucleotide sequences in the sample. The rearrangement links TRBV28 to TRBJ2-2; tentative D call: TRBD1 (6 bases). The CDR3 is made up of 13 amino acids. The germline V and J ends were trimmed by 3 bases and 6 bases, with 8 bases remaining between them. Per the germline V gene, CDR1 is MDHEN and CDR2 is SYDVKM. CDR3 in DNA: TGTGCCAGCAGTTTTGCAGGGGCCGGGGAGCTGTTTTTT. Translation gives CASSFAGAGELFF.

The rearrangement links TRBV18 to TRBJ2-5; 7 bases align to TRBD2. Germline loops: CDR1 KGHSH, CDR2 LQKENI. The CDR3 runs 14 residues. V was clipped by 3 bases and J by 4 bases; unmatched bases: 5. The CDR3 region has the DNA TGTGCCAGCTCACCCCGGGAGGTTCGAGAGACCCAGTACTTC. Encoded protein: CASSPREVRETQYF.

V gene TRBV14 combines with J gene TRBJ1-1; D ambiguous. This CDR3 contains 13 residues. V lost 0 bases, J lost 4 bases, and 6 bases lay in between. In germline, CDR1 is SGHDN, CDR2 FVKESK. CDR3 nucleotide sequence: TGTGCCAGCAGCCAAGACCGATTCACTGAAGCTTTCTTT. Translated, it gives CASSQDRFTEAFF.

This rearrangement joins TRBV5-1 to TRBJ2-3, with 12 bases that match TRBD2. The CDR3 runs to 18 residues. Germline CDR1 SGHRS, CDR2 YFSETQ. V gave up 4 bases and J gave up 4 bases; unmatched junction bases: 13. The CDR3 loop is CASSPGGLAGGTPDTQYF. CDR3 coding DNA: TGCGCCAGCAGCCCTGGCGGTCTAGCGGGAGGGACCCCAGATACGCAGTATTTT.

The chain joins TRBV7-2 to TRBJ1-4; 8 nucleotides align to TRBD1. CDR3 length equals 14 residues. V was pared by 6 bases and J by 7 bases, with 7 bases of the junction left unmatched. Germline CDR1 reads SGHTA; CDR2 reads FQGNSA. The CDR3 coding sequence is TGTGCCAGCAGACCGACAGGGGCCCCTGAAAAACTGTTTTTT. It yields the protein CASRPTGAPEKLFF. Using reference TRBV7-2 and TRBJ1-4 for the parts outside the CDR3, the full variable domain is GAGVSQSPSNKVTEKGKDVELRCDPISGHTALYWYRQSLGQGLEFLIYFQGNSAPDKSGLPSDRFSAERTGGSVSTLTIQRTQQEDSAVYLCASRPTGAPEKLFFGSGTQLSVL.

The chain uses TRBV6-5 and TRBJ2-7, with D tentatively TRBD1 (5 bases). This CDR3 has 14 residues. Trimming pared 5 bases from V and 4 bases from J, leaving 15 bases between. Germline lookup yields CDR1 MNHEY and CDR2 SVGAGI. CDR3 sequence (DNA): TGTGCCAGCAGTATACAGGACGGGCGTTACGAGCAGTACTTC. It translates to CASSIQDGRYEQYF.